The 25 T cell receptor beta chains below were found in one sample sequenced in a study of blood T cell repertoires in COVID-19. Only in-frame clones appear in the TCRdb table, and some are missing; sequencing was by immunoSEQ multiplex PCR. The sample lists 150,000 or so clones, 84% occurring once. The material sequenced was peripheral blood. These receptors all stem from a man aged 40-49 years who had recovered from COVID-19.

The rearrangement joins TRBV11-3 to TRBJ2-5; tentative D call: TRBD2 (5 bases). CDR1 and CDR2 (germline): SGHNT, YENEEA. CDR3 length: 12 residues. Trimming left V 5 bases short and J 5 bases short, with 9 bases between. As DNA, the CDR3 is TGTGCCAGCAGCCCCGAGGGTGAGACCCAGTACTTC. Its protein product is CASSPEGETQYF.

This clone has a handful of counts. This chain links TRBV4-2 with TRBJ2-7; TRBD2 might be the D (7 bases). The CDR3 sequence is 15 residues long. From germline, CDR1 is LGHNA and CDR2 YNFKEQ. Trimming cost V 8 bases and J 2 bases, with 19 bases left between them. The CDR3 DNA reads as TGTGCCAGCGCGGGGGAGGGGGACAAGACCTACGAGCAGTACTTC. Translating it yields CASAGEGDKTYEQYF.

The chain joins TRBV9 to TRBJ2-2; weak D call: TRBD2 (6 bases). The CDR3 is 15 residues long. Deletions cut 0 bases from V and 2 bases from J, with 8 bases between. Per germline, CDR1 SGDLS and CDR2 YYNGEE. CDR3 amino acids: CASSVEGLNTGELFF. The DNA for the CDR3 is TGTGCCAGCAGCGTAGAAGGACTAAACACCGGGGAGCTGTTTTTT.

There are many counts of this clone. For the CDR3, the DNA is TGCGCCAGCAGCCAAGATCAGGGAAAGGGCTACGAGCAGTACTTC. It yields the protein CASSQDQGKGYEQYF. The chain has TRBV4-3 and TRBJ2-7, with D possibly being TRBD1 (5 bases). V was pared by 0 bases and J by 3 bases, with 12 bases between. This CDR3 has 15 residues. Per the germline V gene, CDR1 is LGHNA and CDR2 is YSLEER.

In DNA, the CDR3 is TGTGCCAGCACCGGCCCTACAGGCCCGGAGACCCAGTACTTC. It encodes CASTGPTGPETQYF. V and J are TRBV6-6 and TRBJ2-5; D perhaps matches TRBD1 (5 bases). V was cut by 7 bases and J by 5 bases, with 17 bases left in between. CDR1 MNHNY and CDR2 SVGAGI come from the germline V gene (reference sequence). The CDR3 is made up of 14 amino acids.

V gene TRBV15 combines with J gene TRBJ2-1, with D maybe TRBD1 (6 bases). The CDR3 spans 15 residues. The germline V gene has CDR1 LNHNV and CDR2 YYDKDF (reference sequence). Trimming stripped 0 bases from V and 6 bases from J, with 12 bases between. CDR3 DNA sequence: TGTGCCACCAGCAGAGACAGGGGCCCCTTCAATGAGCAGTTCTTC. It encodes CATSRDRGPFNEQFF.

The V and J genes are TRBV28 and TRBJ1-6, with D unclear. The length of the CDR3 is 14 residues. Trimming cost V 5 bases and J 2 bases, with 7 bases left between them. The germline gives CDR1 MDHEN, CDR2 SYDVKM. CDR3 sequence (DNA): TGTGCCAGCAGTCACGGGACCTATAATTCACCCCTCCACTTT. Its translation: CASSHGTYNSPLHF.

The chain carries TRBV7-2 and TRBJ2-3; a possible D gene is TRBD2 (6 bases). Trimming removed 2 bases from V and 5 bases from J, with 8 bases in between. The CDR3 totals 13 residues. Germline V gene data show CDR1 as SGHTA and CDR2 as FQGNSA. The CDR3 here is CASSLLALDTQYF. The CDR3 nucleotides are TGTGCCAGCAGCTTACTAGCGCTAGATACGCAGTATTTT.

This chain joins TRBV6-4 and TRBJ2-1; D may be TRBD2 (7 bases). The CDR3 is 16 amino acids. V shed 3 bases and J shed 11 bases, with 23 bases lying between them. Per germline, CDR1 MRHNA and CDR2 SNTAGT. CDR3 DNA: TGTGCCAGCAGTGAAGATGCTCAGGGCGGGGGCAGCCAGCAGTTCTTC. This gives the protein CASSEDAQGGGSQQFF.

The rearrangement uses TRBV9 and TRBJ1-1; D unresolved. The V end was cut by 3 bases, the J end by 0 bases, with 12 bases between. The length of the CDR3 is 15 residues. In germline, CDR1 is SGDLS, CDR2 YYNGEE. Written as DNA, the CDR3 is TGTGCCAGCAGCGCCGCGGGAGGGTTGAACACTGAAGCTTTCTTT. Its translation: CASSAAGGLNTEAFF.

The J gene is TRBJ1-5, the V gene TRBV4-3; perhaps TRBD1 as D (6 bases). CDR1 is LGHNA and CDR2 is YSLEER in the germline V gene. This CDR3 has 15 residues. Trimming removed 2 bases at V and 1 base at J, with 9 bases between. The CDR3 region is CASSQHRVSNQPQHF. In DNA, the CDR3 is TGCGCCAGCAGCCAACACAGGGTAAGCAATCAGCCCCAGCATTTT.

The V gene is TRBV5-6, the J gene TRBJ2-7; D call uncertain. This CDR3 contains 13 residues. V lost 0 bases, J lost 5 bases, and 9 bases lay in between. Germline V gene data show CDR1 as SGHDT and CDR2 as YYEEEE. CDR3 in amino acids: CASSLGPPDEQYF. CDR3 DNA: TGTGCCAGCAGCTTGGGCCCACCGGACGAGCAGTACTTC.

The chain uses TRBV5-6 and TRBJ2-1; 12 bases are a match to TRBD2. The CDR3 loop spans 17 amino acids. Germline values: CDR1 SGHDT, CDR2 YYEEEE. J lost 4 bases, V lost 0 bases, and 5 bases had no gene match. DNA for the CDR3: TGTGCCAGCAGCTTGGCCACACTAGCGGGAGGTTACAATGAGCAGTTCTTC. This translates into CASSLATLAGGYNEQFF.

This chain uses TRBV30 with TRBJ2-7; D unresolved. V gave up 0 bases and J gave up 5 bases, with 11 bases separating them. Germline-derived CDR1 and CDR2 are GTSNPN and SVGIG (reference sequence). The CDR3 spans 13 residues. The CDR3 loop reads CAWSVGVLNEQYF. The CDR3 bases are TGTGCCTGGAGTGTTGGAGTTTTGAACGAGCAGTACTTC.

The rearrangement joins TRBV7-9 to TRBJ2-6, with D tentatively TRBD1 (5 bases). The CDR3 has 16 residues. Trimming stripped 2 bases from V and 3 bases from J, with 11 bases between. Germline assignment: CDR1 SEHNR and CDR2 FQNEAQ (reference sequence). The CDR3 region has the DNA TGTGCCAGCAGCTTACAGGGAAGCTATGGGGCCAACGTCCTGACTTTC. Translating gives CASSLQGSYGANVLTF.

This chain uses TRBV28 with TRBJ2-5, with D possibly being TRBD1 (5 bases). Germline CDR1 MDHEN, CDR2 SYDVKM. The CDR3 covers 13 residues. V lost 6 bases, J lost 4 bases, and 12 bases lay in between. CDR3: CASSPTQGETQYF. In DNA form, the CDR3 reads TGTGCCAGCAGCCCCACCCAGGGAGAGACCCAGTACTTC.

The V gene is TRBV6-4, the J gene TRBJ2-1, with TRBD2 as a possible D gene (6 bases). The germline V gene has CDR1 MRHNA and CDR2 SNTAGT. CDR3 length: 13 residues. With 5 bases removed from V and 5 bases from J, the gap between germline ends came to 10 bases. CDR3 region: CASSPRENNEQFF. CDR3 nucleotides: TGTGCCAGCAGTCCCCGGGAGAACAATGAGCAGTTCTTC.

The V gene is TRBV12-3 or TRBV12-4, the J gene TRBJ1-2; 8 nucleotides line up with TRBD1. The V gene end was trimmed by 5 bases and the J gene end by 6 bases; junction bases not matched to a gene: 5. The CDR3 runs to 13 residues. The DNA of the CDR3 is TGTGCCAGCAGTCAGGGACAGGCCCATGGCTACACCTTC. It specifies CASSQGQAHGYTF.

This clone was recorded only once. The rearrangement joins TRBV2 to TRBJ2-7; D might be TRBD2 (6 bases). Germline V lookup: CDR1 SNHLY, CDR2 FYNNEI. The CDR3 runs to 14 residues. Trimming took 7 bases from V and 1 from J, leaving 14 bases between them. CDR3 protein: CASKKAGTSYEQYF. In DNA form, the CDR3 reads TGTGCCAGCAAAAAGGCAGGGACTTCCTACGAGCAGTACTTC.

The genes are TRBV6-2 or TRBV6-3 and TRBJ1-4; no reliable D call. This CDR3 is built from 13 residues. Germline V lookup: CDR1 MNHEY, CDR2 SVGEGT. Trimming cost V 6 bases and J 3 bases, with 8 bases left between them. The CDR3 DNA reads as TGTGCCAGCAGCCGCAGATCTAATGAAAAACTGTTTTTT. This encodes CASSRRSNEKLFF.

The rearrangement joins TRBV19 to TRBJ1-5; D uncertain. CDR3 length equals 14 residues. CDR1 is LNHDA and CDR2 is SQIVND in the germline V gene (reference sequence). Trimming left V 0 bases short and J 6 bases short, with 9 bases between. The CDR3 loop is CASSIDRVAQPQHF. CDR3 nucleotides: TGTGCCAGTAGTATAGATCGGGTCGCTCAGCCCCAGCATTTT.

This CDR3 is CASSQDLQRGTTGELFF. In nucleotides, the CDR3 is TGTGCCAGCAGCCAAGATCTTCAAAGGGGCACCACCGGGGAGCTGTTTTTT. The chain is built from TRBV3-1 (or the pseudogene TRBV3-2) and TRBJ2-2, with TRBD1 as a possible D gene (5 bases). The germline gives CDR1 LGHDT, CDR2 YNNKEL (reference sequence). Trimming took 0 bases from V and 4 from J, leaving 15 bases between them. This CDR3 is 17 amino acids long.

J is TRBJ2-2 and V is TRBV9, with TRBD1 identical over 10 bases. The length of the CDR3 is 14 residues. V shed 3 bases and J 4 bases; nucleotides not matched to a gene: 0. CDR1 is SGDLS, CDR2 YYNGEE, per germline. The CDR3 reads CASSGTGGTGELFF. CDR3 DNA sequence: TGTGCCAGCAGCGGGACAGGGGGCACCGGGGAGCTGTTTTTT. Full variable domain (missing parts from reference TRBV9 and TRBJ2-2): DSGVTQTPKHLITATGQRVTLRCSPRSGDLSVYWYQQSLDQGLQFLIQYYNGEERAKGNILERFSAQQFPDLHSELNLSSLELGDSALYFCASSGTGGTGELFFGEGSRLTVL.

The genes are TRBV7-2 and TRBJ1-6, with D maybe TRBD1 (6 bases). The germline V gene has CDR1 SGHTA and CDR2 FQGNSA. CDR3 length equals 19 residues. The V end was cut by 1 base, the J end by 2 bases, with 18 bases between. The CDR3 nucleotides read TGTGCCAGCAGCTTAGTGATTCCGTTCAGGGGTCCCTATAATTCACCCCTCCACTTT. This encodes CASSLVIPFRGPYNSPLHF.

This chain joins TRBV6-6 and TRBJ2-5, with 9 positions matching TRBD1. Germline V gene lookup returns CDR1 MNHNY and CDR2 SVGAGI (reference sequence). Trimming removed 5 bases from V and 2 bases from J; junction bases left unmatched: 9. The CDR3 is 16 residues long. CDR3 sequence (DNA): TGTGCCAGCAGTGGACAGGGGCCGGATAATCAAGAGACCCAGTACTTC. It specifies CASSGQGPDNQETQYF.